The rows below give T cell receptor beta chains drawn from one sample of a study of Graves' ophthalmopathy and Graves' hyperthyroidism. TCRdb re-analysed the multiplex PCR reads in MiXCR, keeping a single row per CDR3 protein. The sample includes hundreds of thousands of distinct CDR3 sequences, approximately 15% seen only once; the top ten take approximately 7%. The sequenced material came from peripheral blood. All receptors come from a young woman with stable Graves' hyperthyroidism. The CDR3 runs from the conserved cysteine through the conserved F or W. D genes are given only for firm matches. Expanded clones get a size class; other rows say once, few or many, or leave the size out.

CDR3: CAIRARGDQETQYF; DNA: TGTGCCATCAGGGCTCGGGGGGACCAAGAGACCCAGTACTTC; J: TRBJ2-5; size: many; D: TRBD2; V: TRBV10-3
CDR3: CASSTSNNSPLHF; DNA: TGTGCCAGCAGCACCTCGAATAATTCACCCCTCCACTTT; J: TRBJ1-6; size: many; D: NA; V: TRBV9
CDR3: CAWSENTGELFF; DNA: TGTGCCTGGAGTGAGAACACCGGGGAGCTGTTTTTT; J: TRBJ2-2; size: few; D: NA; V: TRBV30
CDR3: CASTAGGYEQYF; DNA: TGTGCCAGCACCGCAGGGGGATACGAGCAGTACTTC; J: TRBJ2-7; size: many; D: TRBD1; V: TRBV13
CDR3: CASHSGTSGFAGELFF; DNA: TGTGCCAGCCACTCCGGGACTAGCGGGTTCGCCGGGGAGCTGTTTTTT; J: TRBJ2-2; size: many; D: TRBD2; V: TRBV6-1
CDR3: CASSPRTGGAFYGYTF; DNA: TGTGCCAGCAGTCCCCGGACAGGGGGCGCCTTTTATGGCTACACCTTC; J: TRBJ1-2; size: few; D: TRBD1; V: TRBV27
CDR3: CASSNRARGAEAFF; DNA: TGTGCCAGCAGCAACCGGGCCCGAGGGGCTGAAGCTTTCTTT; J: TRBJ1-1; size: NA; D: NA; V: TRBV9
CDR3: CASSSGTGVGGYTF; DNA: TGTGCCAGCAGCTCGGGGACAGGCGTAGGTGGCTACACCTTC; J: TRBJ1-2; size: many; D: TRBD1; V: TRBV7-8
CDR3: CASTNLWEPTDTQYF; DNA: TGTGCCAGCACTAATCTTTGGGAGCCCACAGATACGCAGTATTTT; J: TRBJ2-3; size: NA; D: NA; V: TRBV6-1
CDR3: CASSPWTRRGNQPQHF; DNA: TGTGCCAGCAGTCCCTGGACACGGCGGGGCAATCAGCCCCAGCATTTT; J: TRBJ1-5; size: NA; D: NA; V: TRBV28
CDR3: CASSFLRAGGREQYF; DNA: TGTGCCAGCAGCTTCCTGAGAGCGGGGGGTAGAGAGCAGTACTTC; J: TRBJ2-7; size: many; D: TRBD2; V: TRBV7-8
CDR3: CASSQGGLGFSEQYF; DNA: TGTGCCAGCAGTCAAGGGGGACTAGGGTTCTCCGAGCAGTACTTC; J: TRBJ2-7; size: many; D: TRBD2; V: TRBV12-3/TRBV12-4
CDR3: CSAPGQGANKDYGYTF; DNA: TGCAGTGCTCCCGGACAGGGGGCGAATAAGGACTATGGCTACACCTTC; J: TRBJ1-2; size: once; D: TRBD1; V: TRBV20-1
CDR3: CASSQSGRSLTYEQYF; DNA: TGTGCCAGCAGCCAGTCGGGACGCTCCCTAACCTACGAGCAGTACTTC; J: TRBJ2-7; size: NA; D: NA; V: TRBV12-3/TRBV12-4
CDR3: CASSQIPYESTETQYF; DNA: TGTGCCAGCAGCCAAATCCCGTATGAATCGACGGAGACCCAGTACTTC; J: TRBJ2-5; size: NA; D: NA; V: TRBV3-1
CDR3: CASRSPGQGYEQYF; DNA: TGTGCCAGCAGGTCCCCGGGACAGGGATACGAGCAGTACTTC; J: TRBJ2-7; size: many; D: TRBD1; V: TRBV11-2
CDR3: CASSLGTSGQPQHF; DNA: TGCGCCAGCAGCTTAGGGACGTCCGGGCAGCCCCAGCATTTT; J: TRBJ1-5; size: NA; D: NA; V: TRBV5-1
CDR3: CASSTGTLVNSPLHF; DNA: TGTGCCAGCTCAACCGGGACACTTGTTAATTCACCCCTCCACTTT; J: TRBJ1-6; size: few; D: NA; V: TRBV18
CDR3: CSASPLVGPRDYDYTF; DNA: TGCAGTGCCAGTCCCCTGGTGGGCCCGAGGGACTATGACTACACCTTC; J: TRBJ1-2; size: NA; D: NA; V: TRBV20-1
CDR3: CASSYSRTAPFRSYTF; DNA: TGTGCCAGCAGTTACTCGAGAACCGCCCCCTTTCGAAGTTACACCTTC; J: TRBJ1-2; size: NA; D: NA; V: TRBV6-2/TRBV6-3
CDR3: CASSYSRFSMNTEAFF; DNA: TGTGCCAGCAGTTACTCCAGATTTTCTATGAACACTGAAGCTTTCTTT; J: TRBJ1-1; size: many; D: NA; V: TRBV6-5
CDR3: CASSGTAGDGYTF; DNA: TGTGCCAGCAGTGGGACGGCAGGGGATGGCTACACCTTC; J: TRBJ1-2; size: NA; D: NA; V: TRBV2
CDR3: CASSGQGSYHGELFF; DNA: TGTGCCAGCAGTGGTCAGGGTAGTTATCACGGGGAGCTGTTTTTT; J: TRBJ2-2; size: many; D: NA; V: TRBV2
CDR3: CASGQGMETQYF; DNA: TGTGCCAGCGGTCAGGGTATGGAGACCCAGTACTTC; J: TRBJ2-5; size: many; D: NA; V: TRBV7-9
CDR3: CASSARSYGYTF; DNA: TGTGCCAGCAGCGCGCGTAGCTATGGCTACACCTTC; J: TRBJ1-2; size: many; D: NA; V: TRBV9
CDR3: CASSYQFGTGSGYTF; DNA: TGTGCCAGCAGTTACCAGTTTGGGACAGGGAGCGGCTACACCTTC; J: TRBJ1-2; size: many; D: TRBD1; V: TRBV6-5
CDR3: CASSYLDTHQPQHF; DNA: TGTGCCAGCAGTTACTTGGATACTCATCAGCCTCAGCATTTT; J: TRBJ1-5; size: NA; D: NA; V: TRBV6-5
CDR3: CASSLEGTNTEAFF; DNA: TGTGCCAGCAGCTTGGAGGGTACGAACACTGAAGCTTTCTTT; J: TRBJ1-1; size: many; D: NA; V: TRBV5-6
CDR3: CASTITGTGNTIYF; DNA: TGTGCCAGTACAATTACTGGAACTGGAAACACCATATATTTT; J: TRBJ1-3; size: many; D: NA; V: TRBV6-5
CDR3: CASSLRWSGSPLHF; DNA: TGTGCCAGCAGCTTAAGATGGTCGGGCTCACCCCTCCACTTT; J: TRBJ1-6; size: many; D: NA; V: TRBV7-2
CDR3: CASSLAVGSGEETQYF; DNA: TGCGCCAGCAGCTTGGCCGTAGGGTCGGGGGAAGAGACCCAGTACTTC; J: TRBJ2-5; size: few; D: NA; V: TRBV5-1
CDR3: CASSLVLGGAGNQPQHF; DNA: TGTGCCAGCAGCTTAGTTCTGGGGGGAGCTGGCAATCAGCCCCAGCATTTT; J: TRBJ1-5; size: NA; D: NA; V: TRBV11-2
CDR3: CASSLPRELYGYTF; DNA: TGTGCCAGCAGCCTACCCAGGGAACTCTATGGCTACACCTTC; J: TRBJ1-2; size: many; D: NA; V: TRBV6-1
CDR3: CASSYTRQGNTGELFF; DNA: TGTGCCAGCAGTTACACCCGACAGGGGAACACCGGGGAGCTGTTTTTT; J: TRBJ2-2; size: many; D: TRBD1; V: TRBV6-5
CDR3: CASTLRQGVPEAFF; DNA: TGTGCCAGCACCCTACGCCAGGGGGTCCCTGAAGCTTTCTTT; J: TRBJ1-1; size: many; D: TRBD1; V: TRBV6-1
CDR3: CASTRGGGTGNGETQYF; DNA: TGTGCCAGTACCCGAGGAGGGGGGACAGGGAACGGAGAGACCCAGTACTTC; J: TRBJ2-5; size: few; D: TRBD1; V: TRBV19
CDR3: CASSQSRANTEAFF; DNA: TGCGCCAGCAGCCAAAGTAGGGCTAACACTGAAGCTTTCTTT; J: TRBJ1-1; size: many; D: NA; V: TRBV4-1
CDR3: CASSLQGGASYEQYF; DNA: TGTGCCAGCAGCCTGCAGGGCGGAGCCTCCTACGAGCAGTACTTC; J: TRBJ2-7; size: NA; D: NA; V: TRBV11-2
CDR3: CASSNLGRNSGNTIYF; DNA: TGTGCCAGCAGTAACCTGGGAAGGAACTCTGGAAACACCATATATTTT; J: TRBJ1-3; size: few; D: NA; V: TRBV2
CDR3: CASILGPGQEIEAFF; DNA: TGCGCCAGCATCTTGGGTCCCGGACAGGAGATTGAAGCTTTCTTT; J: TRBJ1-1; size: NA; D: TRBD1; V: TRBV5-1
CDR3: CASSLDLPIGAKGGTNTGELFF; DNA: TGTGCCAGCAGCTTAGATCTACCGATCGGGGCCAAGGGGGGGACCAACACCGGGGAGCTGTTTTTT; J: TRBJ2-2; size: NA; D: NA; V: TRBV11-2
CDR3: CASRLTGTELGEQYF; DNA: TGTGCCAGCAGGCTTACCGGGACAGAGCTCGGCGAGCAGTACTTC; J: TRBJ2-7; size: many; D: TRBD1; V: TRBV14
CDR3: CSVGTEQYTEAFF; DNA: TGCAGCGTGGGGACAGAACAATACACTGAAGCTTTCTTT; J: TRBJ1-1; size: many; D: TRBD1; V: TRBV29-1
CDR3: CSARKREAKNIQYF; DNA: TGCAGTGCTAGGAAAAGGGAAGCCAAAAACATTCAGTACTTC; J: TRBJ2-4; size: many; D: NA; V: TRBV20-1
CDR3: CASGLDNSGHPYGYTF; DNA: TGTGCTAGTGGTTTGGACAACTCGGGACACCCCTATGGCTACACCTTC; J: TRBJ1-2; size: NA; D: NA; V: TRBV12-5
CDR3: CASSYRASYEQYF; DNA: TGTGCCAGCAGCTATAGGGCCTCCTACGAGCAGTACTTC; J: TRBJ2-7; size: many; D: NA; V: TRBV7-8
CDR3: CASSARGGGSNQPQHF; DNA: TGTGCCAGCAGCGCTCGTGGAGGGGGAAGCAATCAGCCCCAGCATTTT; J: TRBJ1-5; size: many; D: NA; V: TRBV27
CDR3: CASSDSSEGTEACF; DNA: TGTGCCAGCAGTGACTCGAGTGAGGGCACTGAAGCTTGCTTT; J: TRBJ1-1; size: once; D: NA; V: TRBV6-4
CDR3: CASSFGTDYEQYF; DNA: TGTGCCAGCAGCTTCGGGACAGACTACGAGCAGTACTTC; J: TRBJ2-7; size: many; D: TRBD1; V: TRBV7-2
CDR3: CASKGGGAGETQYF; DNA: TGTGCCAGTAAAGGCGGGGGGGCCGGGGAGACCCAGTACTTC; J: TRBJ2-5; size: many; D: TRBD2; V: TRBV19
CDR3: CSVYGQGVSEAFF; DNA: TGCAGCGTTTATGGACAGGGGGTATCTGAAGCTTTCTTT; J: TRBJ1-1; size: many; D: TRBD1; V: TRBV29-1
CDR3: CASRTGVGVNQPQHF; DNA: TGTGCCAGCAGGACAGGGGTCGGGGTAAATCAGCCCCAGCATTTT; J: TRBJ1-5; size: many; D: TRBD1; V: TRBV6-1
CDR3: CASSPRLAGEQYF; DNA: TGTGCCAGCAGTCCCCGACTAGCGGGCGAGCAGTACTTC; J: TRBJ2-7; size: many; D: TRBD2; V: TRBV28
CDR3: CASRGQGYYGYTF; DNA: TGTGCCAGCAGAGGACAGGGGTACTATGGCTACACCTTC; J: TRBJ1-2; size: many; D: TRBD1; V: TRBV12-3/TRBV12-4
CDR3: CASSKQGFGTGELFF; DNA: TGTGCCAGCAGTAAACAGGGGTTCGGCACCGGGGAGCTGTTTTTT; J: TRBJ2-2; size: many; D: TRBD1; V: TRBV6-2/TRBV6-3